The present entry profiles one TCR beta chain with its context. Its antigen is still unknown. Within one base of it there is no much larger clone, and no base qualities were kept. This record belongs to a study of regulatory T cells in long-lasting Graves disease (dated by TCRdb to the early 2020s). Notes on the research overall: In the newly diagnosed Graves' disease group, patients had been taking antithyroid drugs for less than 3 months. Patients with persistent Graves' disease were compared with patients with newly diagnosed Graves' disease using TCR sequencing and RNA sequencing of peripheral blood. The study took place in China and was registered as a clinical trial. A total of approximately 35 samples underwent TCR sequencing: some 13 from persistent and about 20 from newly diagnosed Graves' disease patients.

The CDR1 and CDR2 encoded by the germline V gene are MGHDK and SYGVNS. Trimming at the junction amounts to 10 bases on V and 4 bases on J, and the germline ends lie 23 bases apart. Its CDR3 holds 16 amino acids, cysteine through phenylalanine. This entry keeps only the CDR3 DNA: 48 bases, framed from base 1. The time point label for this specimen denotes: newly diagnosed GD, antithyroid drugs for less than 3 months. For both TCR sequencing and RNA sequencing, RNA was extracted from PBMCs using TRIzol. The diagnosis of Graves' disease was made according to American Thyroid Association guidelines. Patients were recruited from an endocrinology department in Xi'an, China. Each patient gave roughly 10 milliliters of peripheral blood, collected in an EDTA anticoagulant tube. PBMCs were isolated by Ficoll Paque Plus density gradient separation without further T cell sorting. RNA quality was checked with an Agilent 2100 Bioanalyzer and agarose gel, and concentration with a NanoDrop 2000.

Library generation was performed with multiplex PCR. Sequencing took place on an Illumina HiSeq 4000. TCR beta libraries were built with iRepertoire HTBI primers and Arm-PCR amplification of CDR3 regions. Before sequencing, the PCR products underwent gel purification. On the study's bioinformatics: A total of some 60 TRBV and 14 TRBJ segments were identified across samples and were used for gene usage analysis of CDR3 amino acid clonotypes. COPE and FqMerger were used to merge the filtered high-quality paired reads into contigs. BLAST was used to align contigs to IMGT TRBV, TRBD and TRBJ reference genes, with CDR3 defined following IMGT. Highly expanded clones were defined as clonotypes with a frequency above 0.1%. Shannon entropy was used to measure repertoire diversity, and the Gini coefficient was used to measure V-J evenness. Clonotypes shared by more than one individual were considered public. TCRdb ran its own pipeline on the public reads, namely fastp trimming at Q25 and MiXCR clone calling, and kept in-frame beta chains. Here each entry gathers all rows of one CDR3 protein and keeps the most common genes and DNA. The V and J calls reflect TCRdb's pipeline rather than the authors' work. Here the sample has hundreds of thousands of distinct CDR3 sequences; roughly 15% occur a single time. Of the sample, under 20% falls within the top ten clones.

Study-level results and caveats: Sequencing and analysis were limited to the TCR beta chain. The small sample size was acknowledged by the authors as a limitation that may reduce accuracy. More public clonotypes were shared among persistent patients (about 2,800) than among newly diagnosed patients (966). The study examined only peripheral blood because the primary lesion, thyroid tissue, could not be accessed. Compared with newly diagnosed patients, patients with persistent Graves' disease had lower TCR Shannon entropy and fewer highly expanded clones, which suggests clonal expansion. Persistent disease showed preferential use of TRBV28, TRBJ1-2 and TRBJ2-5, whereas newly diagnosed disease favored TRBV20-1 and TRBJ2-1.

This same sample was also part of a study on T cells in Graves' hyperthyroidism and ophthalmopathy. As that second study puts it: Stable Graves' hyperthyroidism was defined as the absence of progression to ophthalmopathy over 18 months of follow-up. Hyperthyroidism patients were newly diagnosed, had a disease duration of under 2 months, and were aged 18 to 65 years. Exclusion was applied to patients with uncontrolled infections, other autoimmune diseases, pregnancy or lactation. Diagnoses were established on the basis of clinical symptoms, serum thyroxine and TRAb, thyroid ultrasound, and orbital computed tomography. The TCR CDR3 was subjected to a first round of RT-PCR using the HTBI primer set and the Qiagen OneStep RT-PCR kit. Most expanded thyroid clonotypes (frequency above 0.001) were also found in blood, which suggests that blood repertoires may mirror thyroid immune responses. A 13 V-J signature model separated ophthalmopathy from stable hyperthyroidism, with approximately 86% sensitivity and about 81% specificity in cross-validation and 80%/75% in testing. In validation, the model predicted progression to ophthalmopathy with over 65% sensitivity and approximately 74% specificity, a median of around six months before onset. TCR V-J signatures able to tell the groups apart were searched for in a discovery cohort of some 97 patients, of whom more than 40 had Graves' ophthalmopathy and roughly 59 had stable Graves' hyperthyroidism. Prospective prediction of ophthalmopathy was tested in an independent validation cohort of some 20 hyperthyroidism patients and 15 to 17 patients who later progressed to ophthalmopathy. For training and testing, the 80 to 100 patients in the discovery cohort were randomly divided in a 7:3 ratio. Thyroid tissue and blood T-cell repertoires from about six Graves' hyperthyroidism patients were also compared in the study. After sampling, hyperthyroidism patients received methimazole starting at 30 mg daily, and ophthalmopathy patients received high-dose intravenous methylprednisolone. Libraries were constructed in a second round of multiplex PCR, after which size selection and purification were performed. Paired-end sequencing of the libraries was performed with 100 bp reads on an Illumina HiSeq2000. SOAPnuke was used to process the raw data, throwing out any read that contained adapters or uncalled bases, had a mean Phred below 15, or lacked an exact constant-primer or identifier match. High-quality paired reads were merged using COPE v1.2.5, and each unique nucleotide sequence was defined as a clonotype. MiTCR v1.1 was used to align the clonotypes against IMGT TRBV, TRBD and TRBJ reference segments. The analysis was restricted to V-J combinations with a frequency above 0.0001, which together covered just over 98% of the repertoires. The TCS score was defined as F50 (clonal expansion) divided by E x V (chaos), with BLOSUM62-based TCRdist calculated between CDR3 peptides within each V-J. Welch's t-statistics and random forest reduced roughly 500 V-J features to about 12, which were used in a naive Bayes classifier (R e1071). No statistical method was used to fix the sample size in advance, and group allocation was not hidden from the investigators. TCR Vbeta CDR3 sequencing of fewer than 150 peripheral blood samples (about 45 ophthalmopathy, 75 or so hyperthyroidism and 17 progressor patients) is reported in the paper.

This chain joins TRBV25-1 to TRBJ2-1; a tentative D match to TRBD2 spans 5 bases. The TCR sequence derives from a woman between 25 and 40 years old with Graves disease. Donor details come from another sample of the same person, matched by shared clones. The sequenced sample was peripheral blood mononuclear cells (PBMCs), obtained at new diagnosis, from a patient treated with antithyroid drugs. The nucleotides read TGTGCCACCCGCCCGACGAACGAGGGCATTTACAATGAGCAGTTCTTC. Its protein product is CATRPTNEGIYNEQFF.